This TCR beta chain emerged from a study of shared clonotypes between healthy human individuals. This table comes from immunoSEQ multiplex PCR, and its TCRdb copy is limited to in-frame clones, with some not included. The top ten clones hold over 1.3% of a sample with about 1 million clones, 65% to 75% of them seen once. V lost 1 base and J lost 4, with 12 bases in between. Germline V gives CDR1 MGHDK, CDR2 SYGVNS. This CDR3 has 15 amino acids. The sequenced sample consisted of memory CD4+ T cells sorted from blood. As to subset: CD45RA-negative fraction. The sequence came from a man younger than 30 in good health. V gene TRBV25-1 combines with J gene TRBJ2-3, with D possibly called TRBD1 or TRBD2 (5 bases each). Here the CDR3 DNA reads TGTGCCAGCAGTGAATTGGGGTGGGGGTCAGATACGCAGTATTTT. Its protein product is CASSELGWGSDTQYF.